The 28 T cell receptor beta chains presented below share a single source sample, sequenced in a study of identical twins. TCRdb reprocessed the 5' RACE reads with MiXCR, giving one entry per CDR3 protein. The profile covers more than 400,000 distinct CDR3 sequences, with roughly 15% appearing a single time and roughly 0.4% taken by the ten largest. The same specimen was also included in a second study, on yellow fever vaccine responses in identical twins.

The sample comprised CD4+ T cells sorted from blood. The origin of the receptors is a woman between 18 and 29 years old in good health.

This clonotype occurred a few times. This chain uses TRBV20-1 with TRBJ2-3; D remains ambiguous. From germline, CDR1 is DFQATT and CDR2 SNEGSKA (reference sequence). This CDR3 is built from 11 residues. The V gene lost 5 bases and the J gene lost 2 bases, with 5 bases spanning the gap. CDR3 protein: CSAGTTDTQYF. CDR3 nucleotides: TGCAGTGCTGGAACCACAGATACGCAGTATTTT.

V gene TRBV24-1 combines with J gene TRBJ2-3; 12 nucleotides align to TRBD2. J lost 2 bases, V lost 4 bases, and 9 bases had no gene match. This CDR3 region has 18 residues. Germline loops: CDR1 KGHDR, CDR2 SFDVKD. Here the CDR3 DNA reads TGTGCCACCAGTGACCGGTCGTGGACTAGCGGGACCACAGATACGCAGTATTTT. Its protein is CATSDRSWTSGTTDTQYF.

This chain uses TRBV11-2 with TRBJ1-1; no definite D call. V lost 0 bases to trimming and J lost 1 base, with 9 bases between them. The germline CDR1 and CDR2 sequences are SGHAT and FQNNGV. This CDR3 contains 15 residues. Here the CDR3 reads CASSLEGRQNTEAFF. Here the CDR3 DNA reads TGTGCCAGCAGCTTAGAGGGCAGACAGAACACTGAAGCTTTCTTT.

This sequence joins TRBV5-1 and TRBJ1-2; D is perhaps TRBD1 (5 bases). Germline V gives CDR1 SGHRS, CDR2 YFSETQ. V lost 3 bases, J lost 8 bases, and 23 bases lay in between. This CDR3 comprises 16 residues. Here the CDR3 DNA reads TGCGCCAGCAGCTCGGTAGGGACGGTCATCAGAGAAGGCTACACCTTC. It codes for CASSSVGTVIREGYTF.

This clonotype appeared a few times. The chain uses TRBV29-1 and TRBJ2-5; D assignment may be TRBD1 or TRBD2 (5 bases each). Trimming removed 3 bases from V and 5 bases from J, with 13 bases in between. The length of the CDR3 is 13 residues. Germline V CDR1 and CDR2: SQVTM, ANQGSEA. For the CDR3, the DNA is TGCAGCGTTGATGGGGGAGACCGGGAGACCCAGTACTTC. This translates into CSVDGGDRETQYF.

The V gene is TRBV5-6, the J gene TRBJ2-5; no firm D call. Looked up from germline, CDR1 is SGHDT and CDR2 is YYEEEE. The V gene lost 2 bases and the J gene lost 5 bases, with 13 bases spanning the gap. There are 14 residues in the CDR3. The CDR3 sequence: CASSFGRQVETQYF. CDR3 nucleotides: TGTGCCAGCAGCTTTGGGCGGCAAGTGGAGACCCAGTACTTC.

The rearrangement links TRBV24-1 to TRBJ2-2; D could derive from TRBD1 or TRBD2 (5 bases each). Germline V gene sequence: CDR1 KGHDR, CDR2 SFDVKD. The CDR3 totals 17 residues. V was clipped by 3 bases and J by 6 bases, with 19 bases between them. The CDR3 nucleotides read TGTGCCACCAGTGATCTTCCCGACATTGGGGGACCCGGGGAGCTGTTTTTT. Translated, it gives CATSDLPDIGGPGELFF.

This clonotype occurred a few times. The chain carries TRBV11-2 and TRBJ2-3, with D maybe TRBD1 (5 bases). The V gene lost 5 bases and the J gene lost 3 bases, with 15 bases spanning the gap. CDR1 SGHAT and CDR2 FQNNGV come from the germline V gene. This CDR3 is built from 15 residues. CDR3 sequence: CASSVQGMETDTQYF. In DNA, the CDR3 is TGTGCCAGCAGCGTCCAGGGTATGGAGACAGATACGCAGTATTTT.

The chain links TRBV20-1 to TRBJ1-1; 9 bases fit TRBD1. The CDR3 sequence is 14 residues long. Germline V gene lookup returns CDR1 DFQATT and CDR2 SNEGSKA (reference sequence). The J segment lost 6 bases and the V segment lost 5 bases, leaving 10 bases of the junction unmatched. CDR3 loop: CSAVPGTGKAEAFF. The CDR3, as DNA: TGCAGTGCTGTTCCCGGGACAGGGAAGGCTGAAGCTTTCTTT.

The rearrangement joins TRBV7-9 to TRBJ1-5; D uncertain. V lost 0 bases and J lost 2, with 11 bases in between. The CDR3 has 16 residues. Germline CDR1 reads SEHNR; CDR2 reads FQNEAQ (reference sequence). CDR3 residues: CASSLAEVIGNQPQHF. DNA of the CDR3: TGTGCCAGCAGCTTAGCCGAGGTTATCGGCAATCAGCCCCAGCATTTT.

The chain carries TRBV7-9 and TRBJ1-4, with D hard to call. Germline assignment: CDR1 SEHNR and CDR2 FQNEAQ (reference sequence). V lost 2 bases and J 8 bases, leaving 9 bases between the germline ends. This CDR3 is built from 13 residues. The CDR3 nucleotides read TGTGCCAGCAGCTTAAGGCCAGCAGAAAAACTGTTTTTT. It yields the protein CASSLRPAEKLFF.

V is TRBV6-1 and J is TRBJ2-3; D unclear. With 4 bases removed from V and 0 bases from J, the gap between germline ends came to 8 bases. The CDR3 runs 14 residues. Per the germline V gene, CDR1 is MNHNS and CDR2 is SASEGT. CDR3 residues: CASSVDGSTDTQYF. CDR3 nucleotides: TGTGCCAGCAGTGTCGACGGTAGCACAGATACGCAGTATTTT.

This clonotype was detected a few times. The V call is TRBV5-1, the J call TRBJ2-7, with 9 bases lining up with TRBD1. J gave up 4 bases and V 5 bases, and 7 bases lay outside the gene matches. The CDR3 runs 14 residues. Germline CDR1 is SGHRS and CDR2 is YFSETQ. The CDR3: CASSKDRGIYEQYF. CDR3 DNA sequence: TGCGCCAGCAGTAAGGACAGGGGTATTTACGAGCAGTACTTC.

This clonotype was counted a few times. The rearrangement links TRBV4-2 to TRBJ2-5; 9 nucleotides align to TRBD1. Germline assignment: CDR1 LGHNA and CDR2 YNFKEQ. After removal of 0 bases from V and 2 bases from J, the junction contained 7 bases not matched to a gene. The CDR3 is 17 residues long. The CDR3 nucleotides read TGTGCCAGCAGCCAAGAACGGACAGGGGCCTTTCAAGAGACCCAGTACTTC. This encodes CASSQERTGAFQETQYF.

This clonotype was counted between two and nine times. CDR3 protein: CASSIQGTEKLFF. In DNA form, the CDR3 reads TGTGCCAGCAGCATCCAGGGAACCGAAAAACTGTTTTTT. The chain uses TRBV7-8 and TRBJ1-4; TRBD1 is a possible D gene (5 bases). Germline V gene lookup returns CDR1 SGHVS and CDR2 FQNEAQ. V was pared by 5 bases and J by 8 bases, with 12 bases between. The CDR3 is 13 residues long.

This clonotype came up many times. This chain connects TRBV12-3 or TRBV12-4 to TRBJ2-4; weak D call: TRBD1 (6 bases). This CDR3 contains 17 residues. The V end lost 6 bases, the J end lost 1 base, and 19 bases lay between the germline ends. DNA for the CDR3: TGTGCCAGCAGAGGCTCAGGGGAACCGGTCGCCAAAAACATTCAGTACTTC. Translated: CASRGSGEPVAKNIQYF.

The chain has TRBV10-3 and TRBJ2-7; D may be TRBD2 (6 bases). V was trimmed by 3 bases and J by 7 bases, leaving 19 bases between them. This CDR3 has 15 amino acids. CDR1 ENHRY and CDR2 SYGVKD come from the germline V gene. The CDR3 sequence is CAISDAGIPRREQYF. In nucleotides, the CDR3 is TGTGCCATCAGTGACGCGGGAATCCCTCGTAGAGAGCAGTACTTC.

This chain uses TRBV28 with TRBJ2-7, with 7 bases that match TRBD1. Germline V gene sequence: CDR1 MDHEN, CDR2 SYDVKM. J lost 3 bases, V lost 5 bases, and 7 bases had no gene match. The CDR3 consists of 14 residues. In DNA form, the CDR3 reads TGTGCCAGCAGTCCCGGGACAGTGGGCTACGAGCAGTACGTC. Its translation: CASSPGTVGYEQYV.

The genes are TRBV7-9 and TRBJ1-5; possible D gene TRBD1, 6 bases. Germline assignment: CDR1 SEHNR and CDR2 FQNEAQ (reference sequence). CDR3 length: 16 amino acids. Trimming stripped 1 base from V and 3 bases from J, with 13 bases between. The CDR3 loop is CASSLEGRGLNQPQHF. CDR3 in DNA: TGTGCCAGCAGCTTAGAAGGCAGGGGTCTCAATCAGCCCCAGCATTTT.

This clonotype was detected many times. The CDR3 loop reads CASSQDYGPQPQHF. Written as DNA, the CDR3 is TGTGCCAGCAGCCAAGATTACGGTCCTCAGCCCCAGCATTTT. The chain joins TRBV3-1 to TRBJ1-5, with D unclear. Germline-derived CDR1 and CDR2 are LGHDT and YNNKEL (reference sequence). This CDR3 has 14 amino acids. V lost 0 bases and J 6 bases, leaving 9 bases between the germline ends.

This sequence joins TRBV27 and TRBJ2-1, with unresolved D. Germline-derived CDR1 and CDR2 are MNHEY and SMNVEV (reference sequence). The CDR3 length is 16 residues. Trimming removed 6 bases from V and 0 bases from J, with 15 bases in between. CDR3 DNA: TGTGCCAGCAGCCCACCGGCTCCGAGCTCCTACAATGAGCAGTTCTTC. Translating it yields CASSPPAPSSYNEQFF.

This clonotype turned up a few times. This rearrangement joins TRBV29-1 to TRBJ2-5, with a tentative D call TRBD1 (5 bases). The germline V and J ends were trimmed by 4 bases and 5 bases, with 11 bases remaining between them. The germline V gene has CDR1 SQVTM and CDR2 ANQGSEA. This CDR3 has 12 residues. CDR3 amino acids: CSVAQTVETQYF. In DNA, the CDR3 is TGCAGCGTTGCGCAGACAGTTGAGACCCAGTACTTC.

This clonotype was found a few times. This rearrangement joins TRBV27 to TRBJ2-7; 12 bases agree with TRBD2. CDR3 size: 13 residues. With V trimmed by 5 bases and J by 7 bases, 3 bases remained unmatched. The V gene's germline CDR1 is MNHEY and CDR2 SMNVEV (reference sequence). The CDR3 reads CASSASGRGEQYF. The CDR3 coding sequence is TGTGCCAGCAGTGCTAGCGGGAGGGGTGAGCAGTACTTC.

This clonotype has more than one count but fewer than ten. V usage is TRBV5-1 and J usage is TRBJ1-4; D might be TRBD1 (5 bases). The V end lost 4 bases, the J end lost 8 bases, and 15 bases lay between the germline ends. The V gene's germline CDR1 is SGHRS and CDR2 YFSETQ. The CDR3 contains 14 residues. For the CDR3, the DNA is TGCGCCAGCAGCCCCCGGGACGGAACCGAAAAACTGTTTTTT. Translation gives CASSPRDGTEKLFF.

This chain joins TRBV6-5 and TRBJ2-1, with 9 bases identical to TRBD2. J lost 7 bases, V lost 2 bases, and 12 bases had no gene match. Germline V CDR1 and CDR2: MNHEY, SVGAGI. The CDR3 has 17 amino acids. The CDR3 here is CASSYPVGAGGNNEQFF. CDR3 DNA: TGTGCCAGCAGTTACCCCGTAGGGGCGGGAGGGAATAATGAGCAGTTCTTC.

There are a few counts of this clonotype. The chain links TRBV29-1 to TRBJ2-5; TRBD1 might be the D (6 bases). The CDR3 has 14 residues. V was clipped by 6 bases and J by 5 bases, with 19 bases between them. The germline V gene encodes CDR1 SQVTM and CDR2 ANQGSEA. As DNA, the CDR3 is TGCAGCGTCCGAGTAACAGGGACGGTGGAGACCCAGTACTTC. Protein product: CSVRVTGTVETQYF. The full variable domain, with the rest looked up from reference TRBV29-1 and TRBJ2-5, is SAVISQKPSRDICQRGTSLTIQCQVDSQVTMMFWYRQQPGQSLTLIATANQGSEATYESGFVIDKFPISRPNLTFSTLTVSNMSPEDSSIYLCSVRVTGTVETQYFGPGTRLLVL.

This clonotype was found a few times. The chain couples TRBV11-2 to TRBJ1-4; weak D call: TRBD1 (6 bases). The CDR3 contains 13 residues. From germline, CDR1 is SGHAT and CDR2 FQNNGV. V was clipped by 8 bases and J by 7 bases, with 14 bases between them. CDR3: CASRQAPGEKLFF. The CDR3 bases are TGTGCCAGCCGACAGGCTCCTGGTGAAAAACTGTTTTTT.

The chain has TRBV7-9 and TRBJ2-7; maybe TRBD2 (6 bases). With 4 bases removed from V and 2 bases from J, the gap between germline ends came to 12 bases. CDR1 is SEHNR and CDR2 is FQNEAQ in the germline V gene (reference sequence). The CDR3 is 14 amino acids. Here the CDR3 reads CASSWAGRTYEQYF. The CDR3 bases are TGTGCCAGCAGCTGGGCGGGGCGCACCTACGAGCAGTACTTC. Full variable domain (outside the CDR3, taken from reference TRBV7-9 and TRBJ2-7): DTGVSQNPRHKITKRGQNVTFRCDPISEHNRLYWYRQTLGQGPEFLTYFQNEAQLEKSRLLSDRFSAERPKGSFSTLEIQRTEQGDSAMYLCASSWAGRTYEQYFGPGTRLTVT.